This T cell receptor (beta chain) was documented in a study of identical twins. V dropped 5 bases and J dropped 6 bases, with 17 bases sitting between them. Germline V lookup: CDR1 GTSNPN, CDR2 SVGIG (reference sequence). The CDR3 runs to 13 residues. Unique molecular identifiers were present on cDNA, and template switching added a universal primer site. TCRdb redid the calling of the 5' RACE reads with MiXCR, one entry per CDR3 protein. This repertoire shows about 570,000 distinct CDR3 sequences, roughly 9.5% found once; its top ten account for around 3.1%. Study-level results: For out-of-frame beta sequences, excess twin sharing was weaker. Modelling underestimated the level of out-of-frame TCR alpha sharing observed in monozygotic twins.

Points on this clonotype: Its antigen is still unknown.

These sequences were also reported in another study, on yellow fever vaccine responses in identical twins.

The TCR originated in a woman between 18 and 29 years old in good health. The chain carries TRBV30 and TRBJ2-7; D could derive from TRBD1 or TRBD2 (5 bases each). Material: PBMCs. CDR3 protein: CAWSGTAYGEQYF. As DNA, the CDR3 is TGTGCCTGGTCTGGGACCGCTTATGGCGAGCAGTACTTC.